This TCR beta chain was sequenced during a study of blood T cell repertoires in COVID-19. Profiled with immunoSEQ multiplex PCR; TCRdb holds only in-frame clones, not every one. Among around 150,000 clones listed, around 80% were seen once. CDR3 length: 17 amino acids. CDR1 and CDR2 (germline): SGHAT, FQDESV (reference sequence). The V gene lost 0 bases and the J gene lost 0 bases, with 15 bases spanning the gap. The source material was peripheral blood. This receptor was identified in an elderly woman with active or convalescent COVID-19. The V call is TRBV11-1, the J call TRBJ2-7; D might be TRBD1 (6 bases). CDR3 protein: CASSLASTGMSSYEQYF. CDR3 nucleotide sequence: TGTGCCAGCAGCTTAGCCAGTACAGGGATGAGCTCCTACGAGCAGTACTTC.